The 3 T cell receptor beta chains given below trace back to one sample, sequenced in a study of blood T cell repertoires in COVID-19. TCRdb's table, derived via immunoSEQ multiplex PCR, lists solely in-frame clones and lacks some. The sample lists about 74,000 clones, around 90% occurring once. Sequenced input: peripheral blood. The origin of the receptors is a human donor in a cohort sampled during active COVID-19.

The J gene is TRBJ1-5, the V gene TRBV19; TRBD1 matches at 7 bases. Germline trimming cut 1 base from V and 4 bases from J; bases unmatched to any gene: 7. This CDR3 comprises 16 residues. CDR1 and CDR2 from the germline V gene are LNHDA and SQIVND (reference sequence). The CDR3 loop is CASSIGTGASNQPQHF. In nucleotides, the CDR3 is TGTGCCAGTAGTATAGGGACAGGAGCATCGAATCAGCCCCAGCATTTT.

This chain joins TRBV5-8 and TRBJ1-4, with a possible D match to TRBD1 (5 bases). V was pared by 5 bases and J by 14 bases, with 22 bases between. This CDR3 is 14 amino acids long. CDR1 is SGHTS, CDR2 YDEGEE, per germline. CDR3 nucleotides: TGTGCCAGCAGATTACAGGTATCTGGGGTCCATCTGTTTTTT. Amino acids: CASRLQVSGVHLFF.

The rearrangement links TRBV6-2 or TRBV6-3 to TRBJ2-7; 10 bases are shared with TRBD2. CDR3 size: 16 residues. Germline V gives CDR1 MNHEY, CDR2 SVGEGT. Unmatched junction bases numbered 5, after V lost 0 bases and J lost 3 bases. CDR3 coding DNA: TGTGCCAGCAGTTACTCGGGGCTAGCGGGAGACTACGAGCAGTACTTC. Amino acids: CASSYSGLAGDYEQYF.